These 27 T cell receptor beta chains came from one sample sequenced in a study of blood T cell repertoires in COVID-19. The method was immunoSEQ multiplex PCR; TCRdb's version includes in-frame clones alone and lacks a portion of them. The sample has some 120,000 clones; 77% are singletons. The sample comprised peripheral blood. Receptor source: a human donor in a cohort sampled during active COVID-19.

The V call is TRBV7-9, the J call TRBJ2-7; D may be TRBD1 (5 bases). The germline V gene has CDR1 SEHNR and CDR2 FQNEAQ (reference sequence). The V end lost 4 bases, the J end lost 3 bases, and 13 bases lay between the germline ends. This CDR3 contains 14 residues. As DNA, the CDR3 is TGTGCCAGCAGCTCGCCTCAAGGGGTCTACGAGCAGTACTTC. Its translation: CASSSPQGVYEQYF.

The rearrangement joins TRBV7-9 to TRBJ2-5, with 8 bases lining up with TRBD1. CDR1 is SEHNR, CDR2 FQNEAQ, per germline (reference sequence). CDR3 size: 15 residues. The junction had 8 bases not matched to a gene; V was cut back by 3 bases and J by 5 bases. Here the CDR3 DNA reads TGTGCCAGCAGCTTCCAACAGGGGGTGGGGGAGACCCAGTACTTC. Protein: CASSFQQGVGETQYF.

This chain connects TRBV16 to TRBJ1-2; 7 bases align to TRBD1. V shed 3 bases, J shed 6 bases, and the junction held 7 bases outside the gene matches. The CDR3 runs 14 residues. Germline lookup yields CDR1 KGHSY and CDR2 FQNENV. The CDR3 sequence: CASSHSDRTHGYTF. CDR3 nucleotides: TGTGCCAGCAGCCATTCGGACAGGACCCATGGCTACACCTTC.

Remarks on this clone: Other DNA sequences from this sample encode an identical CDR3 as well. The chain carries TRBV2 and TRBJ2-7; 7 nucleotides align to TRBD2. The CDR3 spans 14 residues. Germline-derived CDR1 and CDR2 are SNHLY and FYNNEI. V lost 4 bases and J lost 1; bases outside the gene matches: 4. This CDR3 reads CASSAGGGSYEQYF. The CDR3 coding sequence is TGTGCCAGCAGTGCCGGCGGGGGATCCTACGAGCAGTACTTC.

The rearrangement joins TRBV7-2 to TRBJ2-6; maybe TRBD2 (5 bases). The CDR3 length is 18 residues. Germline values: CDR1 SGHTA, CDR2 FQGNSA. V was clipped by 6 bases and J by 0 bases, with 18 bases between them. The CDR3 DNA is TGTGCCAGCAGACCCCGGGATAGCCCCATCTCTGGGGCCAACGTCCTGACTTTC. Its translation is CASRPRDSPISGANVLTF.

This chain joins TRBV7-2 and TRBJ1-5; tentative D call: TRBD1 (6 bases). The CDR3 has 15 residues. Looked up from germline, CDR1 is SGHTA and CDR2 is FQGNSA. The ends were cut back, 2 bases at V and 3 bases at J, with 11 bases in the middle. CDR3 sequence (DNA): TGTGCCAGCAGCTTAACTGGACAGAACAATCAGCCCCAGCATTTT. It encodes CASSLTGQNNQPQHF.

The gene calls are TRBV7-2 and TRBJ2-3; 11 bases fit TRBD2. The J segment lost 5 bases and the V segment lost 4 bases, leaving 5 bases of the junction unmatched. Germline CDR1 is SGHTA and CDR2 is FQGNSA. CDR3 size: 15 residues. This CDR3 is CASSSTSGNLDTQYF. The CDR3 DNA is TGTGCCAGCAGCTCGACTAGCGGGAATTTAGATACGCAGTATTTT.

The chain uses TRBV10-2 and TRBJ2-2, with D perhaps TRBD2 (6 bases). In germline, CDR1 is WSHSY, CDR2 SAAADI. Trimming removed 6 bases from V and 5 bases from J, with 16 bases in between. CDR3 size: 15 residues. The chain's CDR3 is CASSPEGRRTGELFF. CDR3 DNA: TGCGCCAGCAGCCCGGAGGGGAGGCGGACCGGGGAGCTGTTTTTT.

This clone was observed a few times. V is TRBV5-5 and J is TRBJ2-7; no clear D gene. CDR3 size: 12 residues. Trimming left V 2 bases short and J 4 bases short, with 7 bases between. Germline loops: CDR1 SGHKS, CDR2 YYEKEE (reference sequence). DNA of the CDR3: TGTGCCAGCAGCTTCTCTGCGTACGAGCAGTACTTC. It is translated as CASSFSAYEQYF.

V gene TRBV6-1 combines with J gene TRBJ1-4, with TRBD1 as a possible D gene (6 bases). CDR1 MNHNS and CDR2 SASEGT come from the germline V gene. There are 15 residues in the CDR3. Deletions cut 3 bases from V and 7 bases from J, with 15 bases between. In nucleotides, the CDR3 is TGTGCCAGCAGTGACCAGGGGCAATTTATTGAAAAACTGTTTTTT. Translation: CASSDQGQFIEKLFF.

CDR3 amino acids: CASSLAVYEQYF. The CDR3 DNA follows: TGTGCCAGCAGCTTAGCTGTCTACGAGCAGTACTTC. J is TRBJ2-7 and V is TRBV5-6, with D uncertain. Germline loops: CDR1 SGHDT, CDR2 YYEEEE. Trimming took off 2 bases at V and 3 bases at J, with 6 bases between the two ends. CDR3 length: 12 residues.

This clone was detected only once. In DNA form, the CDR3 reads TGCGCCAGCAGCCAAGATCGGTATCAGCCCCAGCATTTT. Protein: CASSQDRYQPQHF. The J gene is TRBJ1-5, the V gene TRBV4-1; D unresolved. Germline V gene sequence: CDR1 MGHRA, CDR2 YSYEKL. The CDR3 length is 13 residues. Trimming shortened V by 0 bases and J by 5 bases, and 5 bases separated the two germline ends.

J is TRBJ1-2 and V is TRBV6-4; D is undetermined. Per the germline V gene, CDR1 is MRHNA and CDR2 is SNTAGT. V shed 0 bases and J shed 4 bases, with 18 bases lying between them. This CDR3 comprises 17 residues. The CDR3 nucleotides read TGTGCCAGCAGTGACTCCCCAGGAACTCCTCCGGCCTATGGCTACACCTTC. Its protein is CASSDSPGTPPAYGYTF.

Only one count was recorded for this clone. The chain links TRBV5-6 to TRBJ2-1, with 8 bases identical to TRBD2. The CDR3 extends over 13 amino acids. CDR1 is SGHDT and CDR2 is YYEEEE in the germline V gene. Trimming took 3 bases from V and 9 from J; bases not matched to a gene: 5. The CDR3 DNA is TGTGCCAGCAGCTACAATAGCGGGGCTGAGCAGTTCTTC. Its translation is CASSYNSGAEQFF.

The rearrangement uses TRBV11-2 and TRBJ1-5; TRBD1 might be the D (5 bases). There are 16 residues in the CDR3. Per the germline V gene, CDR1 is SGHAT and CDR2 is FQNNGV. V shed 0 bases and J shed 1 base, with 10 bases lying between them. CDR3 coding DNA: TGTGCCAGCAGCTTAGATCAAGGGGCGAGCAATCAGCCCCAGCATTTT. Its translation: CASSLDQGASNQPQHF.

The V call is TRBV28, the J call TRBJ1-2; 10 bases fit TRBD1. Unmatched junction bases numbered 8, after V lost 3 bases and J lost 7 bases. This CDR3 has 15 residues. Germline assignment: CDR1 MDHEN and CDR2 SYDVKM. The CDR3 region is CASSLEGTGDLGYTF. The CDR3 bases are TGTGCCAGCAGTTTGGAAGGGACAGGGGACCTTGGCTACACCTTC.

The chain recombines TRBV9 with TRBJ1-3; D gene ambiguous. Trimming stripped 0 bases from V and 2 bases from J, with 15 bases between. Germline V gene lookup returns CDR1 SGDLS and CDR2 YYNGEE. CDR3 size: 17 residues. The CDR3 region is CASSVGGGGLAGNTIYF. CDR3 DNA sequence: TGTGCCAGCAGCGTAGGGGGAGGCGGCCTTGCTGGAAACACCATATATTTT. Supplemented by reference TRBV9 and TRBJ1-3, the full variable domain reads DSGVTQTPKHLITATGQRVTLRCSPRSGDLSVYWYQQSLDQGLQFLIQYYNGEERAKGNILERFSAQQFPDLHSELNLSSLELGDSALYFCASSVGGGGLAGNTIYFGEGSWLTVV.

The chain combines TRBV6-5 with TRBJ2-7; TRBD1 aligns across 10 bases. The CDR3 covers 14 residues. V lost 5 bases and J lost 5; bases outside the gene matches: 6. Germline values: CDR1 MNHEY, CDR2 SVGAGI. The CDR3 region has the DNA TGTGCCAGCAGTAAATGGGGGACAGGGGACGAGCAGTACTTC. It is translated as CASSKWGTGDEQYF.

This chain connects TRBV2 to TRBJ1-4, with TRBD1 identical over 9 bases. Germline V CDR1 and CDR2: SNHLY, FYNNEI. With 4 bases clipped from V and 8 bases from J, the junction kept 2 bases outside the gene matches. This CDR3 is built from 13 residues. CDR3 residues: CASSVQGAEKLFF. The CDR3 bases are TGTGCCAGCAGTGTACAGGGGGCCGAAAAACTGTTTTTT.

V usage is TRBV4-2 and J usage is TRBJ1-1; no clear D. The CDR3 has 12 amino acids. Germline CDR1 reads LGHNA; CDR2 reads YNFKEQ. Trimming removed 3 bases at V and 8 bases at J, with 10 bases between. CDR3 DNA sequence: TGTGCCAGCAGCCACCTCGGGTGGGAAGCTTTCTTT. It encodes CASSHLGWEAFF.

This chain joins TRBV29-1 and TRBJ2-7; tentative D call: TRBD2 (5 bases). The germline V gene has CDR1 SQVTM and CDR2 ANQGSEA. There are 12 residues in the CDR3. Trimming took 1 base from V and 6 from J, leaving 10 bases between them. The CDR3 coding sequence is TGCAGCGTTGAAGTCCTCCGGGGCGAGCAGTACTTC. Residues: CSVEVLRGEQYF.

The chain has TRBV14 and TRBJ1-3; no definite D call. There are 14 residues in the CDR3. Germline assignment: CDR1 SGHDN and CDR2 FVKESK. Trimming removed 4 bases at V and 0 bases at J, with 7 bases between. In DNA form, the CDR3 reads TGTGCCAGCAGCCCCGGGGACTCTGGAAACACCATATATTTT. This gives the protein CASSPGDSGNTIYF.

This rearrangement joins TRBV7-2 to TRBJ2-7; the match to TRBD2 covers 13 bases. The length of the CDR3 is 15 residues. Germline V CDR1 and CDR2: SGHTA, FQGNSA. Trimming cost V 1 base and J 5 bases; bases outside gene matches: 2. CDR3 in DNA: TGTGCCAGCAGCTTAGAACTAGCGGGAGGGGACGAGCAGTACTTC. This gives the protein CASSLELAGGDEQYF.

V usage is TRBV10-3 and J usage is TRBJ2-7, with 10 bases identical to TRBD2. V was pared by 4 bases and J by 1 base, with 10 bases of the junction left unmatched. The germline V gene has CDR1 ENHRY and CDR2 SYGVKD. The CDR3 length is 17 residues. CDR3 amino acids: CAISVGPGTSVSYEQYF. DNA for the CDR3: TGTGCCATCAGTGTTGGCCCCGGGACTAGCGTTTCCTACGAGCAGTACTTC.

The CDR3 region is CASSLSGGADTEAFF. The DNA for the CDR3 is TGCGCCAGCAGCTTATCAGGGGGCGCCGACACTGAAGCTTTCTTT. The chain joins TRBV5-1 to TRBJ1-1, with TRBD1 matching over 8 bases. The CDR3 contains 15 residues. Germline V CDR1 and CDR2: SGHRS, YFSETQ. Losses at the gene ends were 2 bases for V and 3 bases for J; bases not matched to a gene: 6. The whole variable domain, filled in from reference TRBV5-1 and TRBJ1-1, reads KAGVTQTPRYLIKTRGQQVTLSCSPISGHRSVSWYQQTPGQGLQFLFEYFSETQRNKGNFPGRFSGRQFSNSRSEMNVSTLELGDSALYLCASSLSGGADTEAFFGQGTRLTVV.

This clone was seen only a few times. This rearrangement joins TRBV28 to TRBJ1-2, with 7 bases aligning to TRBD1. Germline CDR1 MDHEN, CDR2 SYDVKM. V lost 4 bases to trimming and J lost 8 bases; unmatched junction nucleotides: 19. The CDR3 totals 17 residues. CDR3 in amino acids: CASSSHGTEHLAWGYTF. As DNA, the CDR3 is TGTGCCAGCAGTTCACACGGGACAGAACATTTAGCCTGGGGCTACACCTTC.

DNA of the CDR3: TGTGCCAGCAGCCCCCTCGCGGGGAACCCCTACGAGCAGTACTTC. Its protein is CASSPLAGNPYEQYF. This chain connects TRBV3-1 (or the pseudogene TRBV3-2) to TRBJ2-7, with a possible D match to TRBD2 (6 bases). From germline, CDR1 is LGHDT and CDR2 YNNKEL (reference sequence). V lost 4 bases to trimming and J lost 2 bases, with 15 bases between them. The CDR3 has 15 residues.